This entry features one T cell receptor (beta chain) sequence. What antigen it recognizes has not been identified. It is likely a read error: a sequence one base away is far more abundant. Counted from cysteine to phenylalanine, this CDR3 has 14 amino acids. Left in the record is the CDR3 DNA by itself, 42 bases read in frame from the first base. Reading the germline V gene gives CDR1 MDHEN and CDR2 SYDVKM. This entry belongs to a study of shared clonotypes between healthy human individuals (dated by TCRdb to 2018 to 2021). Describing the broader study: The cohort included three men and two women between 18 and 49 years of age. The study deeply sequenced blood TCR repertoires of five healthy adults to estimate repertoire size and the extent of clonotype sharing between individuals. To increase sequencing depth and limit assay-specific biases, different laboratories used diverse techniques to prepare libraries and sequence TCR repertoires. Per donor, leukapheresis produced somewhere between about 0.9 and 10 billion PBMCs. Study-wide findings and limitations: Sampling was restricted to blood, and TCR repertoires in tissue are likely to differ from TCR repertoires in blood. The small number of donors limited the genetic and exposure-history diversity represented. Based on pairwise subsampling, the degree of clonotype sharing among donors was expected to be affected by sequencing depth.

Using the deep immunoSEQ assay, TCR CDR3 regions were amplified from genomic DNA by multiplex PCR. Extracted genomic DNA from each cell subset was spread evenly across all wells of several immunoSEQ 96-well plates, with each plate serving as a replicate. For unsorted PBMC, each replicate PCR was loaded with approximately 320 ng genomic DNA, equivalent to around 30,000 T cell genomes. Unsorted PBMC genomic DNA was sequenced across ten immunoSEQ deep assay plates. Purified libraries were measured with a Qubit 3.0 fluorometer, size-checked on a Bioanalyzer 2100, and measured again with the KAPA Library Quantification kit. Every immunoSEQ 96-well plate was sequenced on a dedicated single-read 150-cycle Illumina NextSeq 550 flow cell. Processing in the source paper ran as follows. Because only junctional sequences without quality scores were contained in the immunoSEQ output, filtering matching that applied to full-length reads could not be performed. To assign V/J genes and CDR3, sequences were annotated using PyIR, a Python wrapper for IgBLAST v1.9, with IMGT germline references. Any read was removed if the V/J assignment was weak (E-value above 1e-6), the CDR3 was missing, or the read contained stop codons, out-of-frame junctions, or ambiguous translated residues. V3J clonotypes were defined as sequences sharing an identical inferred V gene, J gene, and CDR3 amino acid sequence. Percentage overlap between repertoires was calculated by dividing the number of shared unique clonotypes by the size of the smaller repertoire. RTK rarefaction, the Chao1 estimator, and Recon v2.1 estimates of unobserved clonotypes were used to assess repertoire richness. Drawn from immuneACCESS, this table holds only the in-frame rearrangements with V and J called that TCRdb kept. Clones are partly lost; checked studies trace under half to an unresolved V gene and leave the rest unexplained. D and trimming come from the DNA, and the V and J calls and clone size come from that table. The sample table shows 490,000 or so clones, and approximately 79% are seen once. The ten largest clonotypes hold about 12% of the sample.

Donors were healthy HIV-negative adults with no recently reported acute infections or vaccinations. Only Caucasian adults living in Nashville, Tennessee, USA were represented among the donors. In the unsorted samples, 90 million or so PBMCs were counted, and genomic DNA was extracted using the QIAamp DNA Blood Mini kit. After blood collection by leukapheresis, PBMCs were isolated using Ficoll-Histopaque density gradient centrifugation and then cryopreserved in the vapor phase of liquid nitrogen. Sequencing used PBMCs. The sequence joins TRBV28 to TRBJ1-2; the D gene lacks a confident call. This TCR derives from a middle-aged woman in good health. Some clones in this sample may be carry-over from other donors' samples. At the DNA level, the sequence is TGTGCCAGCACCTTGACACATCTTAACTATAGCTACACCTTC. Its coded protein is CASTLTHLNYSYTF.